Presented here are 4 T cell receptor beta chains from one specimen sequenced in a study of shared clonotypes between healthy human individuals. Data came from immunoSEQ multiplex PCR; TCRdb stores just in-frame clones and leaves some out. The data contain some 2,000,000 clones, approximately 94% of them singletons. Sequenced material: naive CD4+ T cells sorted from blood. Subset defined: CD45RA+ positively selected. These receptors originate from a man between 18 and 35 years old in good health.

CDR3 bases: TGTGCCAGCTCACCAGGTATTACAGCCTACGAGCAGTACTTC. Translation gives CASSPGITAYEQYF. V is TRBV18 and J is TRBJ2-7; D not resolved. This CDR3 spans 14 amino acids. Germline V CDR1 and CDR2: KGHSH, LQKENI. V shed 2 bases and J shed 2 bases, with 10 bases lying between them.

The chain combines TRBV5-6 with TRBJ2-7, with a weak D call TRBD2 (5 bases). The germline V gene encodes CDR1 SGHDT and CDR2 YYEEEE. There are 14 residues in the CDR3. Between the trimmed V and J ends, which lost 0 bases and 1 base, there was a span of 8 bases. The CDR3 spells CASSLVDLSYEQYF. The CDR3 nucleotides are TGTGCCAGCAGCTTGGTGGACTTGTCCTACGAGCAGTACTTC. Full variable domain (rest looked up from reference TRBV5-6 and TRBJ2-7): DAGVTQSPTHLIKTRGQQVTLRCSPKSGHDTVSWYQQALGQGPQFIFQYYEEEERQRGNFPDRFSGHQFPNYSSELNVNALLLGDSALYLCASSLVDLSYEQYFGPGTRLTVT.

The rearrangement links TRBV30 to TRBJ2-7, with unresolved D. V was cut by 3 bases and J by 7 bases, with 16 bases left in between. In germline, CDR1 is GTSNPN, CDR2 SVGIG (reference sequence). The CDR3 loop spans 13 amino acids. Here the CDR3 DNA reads TGTGCCTGGAGGGGATGGACCTACGGGGAGCAGTACTTC. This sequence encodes CAWRGWTYGEQYF.

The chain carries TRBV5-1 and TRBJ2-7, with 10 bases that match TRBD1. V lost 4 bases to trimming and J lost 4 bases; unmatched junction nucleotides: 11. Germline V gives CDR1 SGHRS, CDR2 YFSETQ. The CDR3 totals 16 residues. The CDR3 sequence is CASSPAFGTGEYEQYF. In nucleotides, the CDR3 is TGCGCCAGCAGCCCGGCGTTTGGGACAGGGGAATACGAGCAGTACTTC.